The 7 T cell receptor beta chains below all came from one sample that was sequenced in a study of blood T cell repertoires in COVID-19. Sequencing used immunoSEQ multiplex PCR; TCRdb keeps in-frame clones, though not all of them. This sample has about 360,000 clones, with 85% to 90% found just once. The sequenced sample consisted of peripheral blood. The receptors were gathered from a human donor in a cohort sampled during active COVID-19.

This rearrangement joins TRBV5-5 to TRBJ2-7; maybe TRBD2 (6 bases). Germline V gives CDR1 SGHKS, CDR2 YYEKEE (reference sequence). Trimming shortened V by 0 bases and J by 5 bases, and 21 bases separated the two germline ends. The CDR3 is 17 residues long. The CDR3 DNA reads TGTGCCAGCAGCTTGGCCGGGACTCCCAGTGGGCGGAACGAGCAGTACTTC. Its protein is CASSLAGTPSGRNEQYF. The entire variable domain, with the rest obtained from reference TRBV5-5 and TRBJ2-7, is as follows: DAGVTQSPTHLIKTRGQQVTLRCSPISGHKSVSWYQQVLGQGPQFIFQYYEKEERGRGNFPDRFSARQFPNYSSELNVNALLLGDSALYLCASSLAGTPSGRNEQYFGPGTRLTVT.

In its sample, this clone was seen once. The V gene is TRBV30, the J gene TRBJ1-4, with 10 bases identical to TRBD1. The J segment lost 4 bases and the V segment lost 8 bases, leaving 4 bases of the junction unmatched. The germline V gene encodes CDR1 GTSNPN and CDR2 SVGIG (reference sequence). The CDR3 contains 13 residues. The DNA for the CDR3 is TGTGCCCTCCGGGACAGGGGTAATGAAAAACTGTTTTTT. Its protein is CALRDRGNEKLFF.

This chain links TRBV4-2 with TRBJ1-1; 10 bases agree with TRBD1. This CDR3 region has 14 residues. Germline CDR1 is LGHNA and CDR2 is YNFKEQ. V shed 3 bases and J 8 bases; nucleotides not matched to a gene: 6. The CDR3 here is CASSQPGTGEEAFF. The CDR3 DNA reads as TGTGCCAGCAGCCAGCCCGGGACAGGGGAAGAAGCTTTCTTT.

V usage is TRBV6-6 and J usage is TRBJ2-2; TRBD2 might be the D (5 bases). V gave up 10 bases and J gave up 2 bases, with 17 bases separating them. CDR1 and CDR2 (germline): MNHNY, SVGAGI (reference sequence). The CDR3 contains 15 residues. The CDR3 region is CAIDARGSNTGELFF. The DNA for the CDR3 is TGTGCCATCGATGCCCGGGGAAGTAACACCGGGGAGCTGTTTTTT.

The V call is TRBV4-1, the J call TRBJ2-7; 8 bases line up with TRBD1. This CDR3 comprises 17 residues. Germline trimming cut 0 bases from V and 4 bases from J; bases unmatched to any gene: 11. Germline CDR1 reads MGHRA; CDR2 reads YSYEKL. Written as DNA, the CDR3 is TGCGCCAGCAGCCAAGACCCCCATGGCAGGGGGCGTTACGAGCAGTACTTC. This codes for CASSQDPHGRGRYEQYF.

The CDR3 DNA reads as TGTGCCAGCAGCCGTGGACAGGGGGCGGTTGGGGCCAACGTCCTGACTTTC. Residues: CASSRGQGAVGANVLTF. This chain joins TRBV7-9 and TRBJ2-6; 11 nucleotides match TRBD1. Per germline, CDR1 SEHNR and CDR2 FQNEAQ (reference sequence). The V segment lost 5 bases and the J segment 3 bases; nucleotides outside the gene matches: 6. This CDR3 spans 17 amino acids.

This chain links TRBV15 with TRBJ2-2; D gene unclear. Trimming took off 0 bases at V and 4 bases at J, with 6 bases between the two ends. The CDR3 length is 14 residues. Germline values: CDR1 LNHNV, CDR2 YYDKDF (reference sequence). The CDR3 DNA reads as TGTGCCACCAGCAGAGACATTTTCACCGGGGAGCTGTTTTTT. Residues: CATSRDIFTGELFF.